This TCR beta chain was captured in a study of post-analysis software for immune sequencing data. As for the study in general: The patients showed relapsing-remitting, secondary progressive and progressive-relapsing multiple sclerosis courses.

Sequencing libraries made from TCR beta cDNA carried unique molecular identifiers. Researchers reported some 500,000 cDNA molecules coming from 1 to 10 million T cells. TCRdb called the PCR reads again in MiXCR, with one record for every CDR3 protein. The sample consists of 750,000 to 950,000 distinct CDR3 sequences, around 53% of them appearing once. General study results and limits: In multiple sclerosis, normalized Chao1 diversity was significantly below that of controls. Patients used about five TRBV segments, including TRBV5-6, TRBV5-1 and TRBV20-1, more often than controls.

This clonotype was found a few times. Its antigen is as yet unknown. V was clipped by 3 bases and J by 4 bases, with 7 bases between them. Per germline, CDR1 KGHSH and CDR2 LQKENI. This CDR3 spans 13 amino acids. The gene calls are TRBV18 and TRBJ2-1; D gene ambiguous. This clonotype originated in a girl between 10 and 17 years old with multiple sclerosis. The specimen sequenced was blood. CDR3 DNA: TGTGCCAGCTCACCTCGACTGTACAATGAGCAGTTCTTC. It encodes CASSPRLYNEQFF. The variable domain in full, completed from reference TRBV18 and TRBJ2-1, reads NAGVMQNPRHLVRRRGQEARLRCSPMKGHSHVYWYRQLPEEGLKFMVYLQKENIIDESGMPKERFSAEFPKEGPSILRIQQVVRGDSAAYFCASSPRLYNEQFFGPGTRLTVL.